This TCR beta chain was sequenced in a study of CXCR3-negative and CXCR3-positive naive CD8 T cells (dated by TCRdb to about 2019). Some background on the complete study: In total, about 150 million TRB reads were obtained, corresponding to roughly 1.5 +/- 0.3 million reads per library. Diversity and physicochemical repertoire analyses were performed on about a dozen donors pooled from two independent experiments. The TRBV-TRBJ cluster analysis covered naive subsets from roughly five donors and memory cells from 3 donors. The paper's findings and limits, for the study overall: Compared with CXCR3-negative naive cells, CXCR3-positive naive cells had TRB CDR3s with higher hydrophobicity (lower Kidera factor 4), lower energy, and higher strength and volume indices. Comparably high repertoire diversity was found in both naive subsets, whereas much lower repertoire diversity was found in memory CD8+ T cells. Because surface CD5, which is linked to self-reactivity in mice, was comparable between the naive subsets, TCR interaction strength was also inferred from TRB CDR3 physicochemical properties. Naive CXCR3-negative and CXCR3-positive cells from the same donor showed similar TRBV-TRBJ usage, whereas memory cells showed distinct patterns. CXCR3 expression partially decreased after cryopreservation, so most assays used freshly isolated PBMCs.

CDR1 and CDR2, looked up from the germline V gene, are LGHNA and YNFKEQ. The CDR3 has 16 amino acids, counting the end cysteine and phenylalanine. A DNA sequence was not provided. Each CD8+ T cell subset was flow-sorted in triplicate, and 300,000 to 350,000 cells per subset were placed directly into RLT lysis buffer. To exclude memory contaminants, naive CD8+ T cells were stringently defined as CD45RO-CCR7+CD27+CD95-. Standard density gradient centrifugation was used to isolate peripheral blood mononuclear cells from buffy coats. A FACSAria III was used to flow-sort naive CXCR3-negative and CXCR3-positive CD8+ T cells. Total RNA was extracted from sorted cells using an RNeasy Mini Kit. TCRdb names NextSeq 550 as the instrument used. The Human TCR Profiling Kit (MiLaboratory) was used to prepare UMI-labeled 5' RACE TRB cDNA libraries. The full amount of extracted RNA was used for cDNA synthesis, and the full amount of resulting cDNA was used for PCR amplification. Libraries were prepared in parallel using an identical number of PCR cycles. The paper's processing steps were these. With a minimum of two reads required per UMI, MIGEC and MiXCR pulled out about 52,000 +/- 9,100 unique UMI-labeled TRB cDNA molecules from each library. On average, 40,000 +/- 10,000 functional in-frame TRB CDR3 nucleotide clonotypes lacking stop codons were found per library. Diversity metrics, including normalized Shannon-Wiener and Chao1, were computed in VDJtools after downsampling to 5000 UMI-labeled TRB molecules per sample. VDJtools computed clonotype-size-weighted physicochemical properties of the central five CDR3 residues: interaction energy, strength, volume and Kidera factor 4. TCRdb reprocessed the reads and lists each CDR3 protein sequence as a single entry, with no DNA. TCRdb's processing, not the authors', yielded these V and J calls. The sample table holds 85,000 to 120,000 distinct CDR3 sequences. Of the sample, 0.3% to 0.45% is held by the ten largest clones.

As to this clonotype: Its antigen has not been determined.

Sequences were obtained from naive CXCR3+ CD8+ T cells from blood. The sample's cell subset or site, from its label and the paper: CD45RO-CCR7+CD27+CD95- naive CD8+ T cells expressing CXCR3 (TNR3+). This TCR derives from a human donor in good health. Some clones in this sample may be carry-over from other donors' samples. The chain was built from TRBV4-2 and TRBJ2-3; TCRdb returns TRBD2, unconfirmable since there is no DNA. The CDR3 is CASSQDPAGSTDTQYF.